The 18 T cell receptor beta chains below were found in one sample sequenced in a study of blood T cell repertoires in COVID-19. Assay used: immunoSEQ multiplex PCR; TCRdb lists only in-frame clones, some missing. This table holds around 190,000 clones, roughly 87% found once. Sequenced: peripheral blood. The source of these receptors is a woman between 55 and 75 years old with COVID-19, enrolled during active disease.

V gene TRBV6-2 or TRBV6-3 combines with J gene TRBJ2-1; perhaps TRBD2 as D (6 bases). The V gene lost 5 bases and the J gene lost 5 bases, with 19 bases spanning the gap. Germline assignment: CDR1 MNHEY and CDR2 SVGEGT. This CDR3 has 16 amino acids. CDR3 in amino acids: CASSQGLSAADNEQFF. The DNA for the CDR3 is TGTGCCAGCAGTCAGGGACTTAGCGCGGCCGACAATGAGCAGTTCTTC.

CDR3 protein: CASSLNRGEKLFF. The CDR3 DNA sequence: TGCGCCAGCAGCTTAAACAGAGGGGAAAAACTGTTTTTT. The rearrangement uses TRBV5-1 and TRBJ1-4; D is unclear. Germline V gene data show CDR1 as SGHRS and CDR2 as YFSETQ. CDR3 size: 13 residues. Between the trimmed V and J ends, which lost 2 bases and 8 bases, there was a span of 10 bases. Full variable domain (outside the CDR3, taken from reference TRBV5-1 and TRBJ1-4): KAGVTQTPRYLIKTRGQQVTLSCSPISGHRSVSWYQQTPGQGLQFLFEYFSETQRNKGNFPGRFSGRQFSNSRSEMNVSTLELGDSALYLCASSLNRGEKLFFGSGTQLSVL.

The V call is TRBV19, the J call TRBJ1-6, with TRBD1 matching 8 bases. In germline, CDR1 is LNHDA, CDR2 SQIVND (reference sequence). CDR3 length: 18 amino acids. J was trimmed by 0 bases and V by 5 bases; bases with no gene match: 9. The chain's CDR3 is CASSVGQGSGSYNSPLHF. The CDR3, as DNA: TGTGCCAGTAGTGTCGGACAGGGTTCGGGCTCCTATAATTCACCCCTCCACTTT.

A single count supports this clone. For the CDR3, the DNA is TGCGCCAGCAGCTTGGACAGGGTATACTATGGCTACACCTTC. Encoded protein: CASSLDRVYYGYTF. The chain carries TRBV5-1 and TRBJ1-2; perhaps TRBD1 as D (6 bases). The V end lost 0 bases, the J end lost 3 bases, and 9 bases lay between the germline ends. The CDR3 totals 14 residues. Germline assignment: CDR1 SGHRS and CDR2 YFSETQ.

This clone came up once. The rearrangement uses TRBV9 and TRBJ1-1, with no clear D. The CDR3 contains 13 residues. V was trimmed by 4 bases and J by 7 bases, leaving 14 bases between them. Germline loops: CDR1 SGDLS, CDR2 YYNGEE. The CDR3 DNA follows: TGTGCCAGCAGCCTTAGCCCAGACTTTGAAGCTTTCTTT. Its protein product is CASSLSPDFEAFF.

The genes are TRBV29-1 and TRBJ1-4, with a tentative D call TRBD1 (5 bases). Germline V CDR1 and CDR2: SQVTM, ANQGSEA. The CDR3 runs 16 residues. Trimming took 7 bases from V and 2 from J, leaving 20 bases between them. CDR3 DNA sequence: TGCAGCGCCTCCCTTGGGGGGAGCGCTACTAATGAAAAACTGTTTTTT. It translates to CSASLGGSATNEKLFF.

The CDR3 DNA reads as TGTGCCAGCAGCCACTACAGGGGGGAGAACACCGGGGAGCTGTTTTTT. As protein: CASSHYRGENTGELFF. The rearrangement joins TRBV5-6 to TRBJ2-2; 8 bases align to TRBD1. The CDR3 length is 16 residues. The ends lost 4 bases at V and 1 base at J; junction bases unmatched: 6. Germline V lookup: CDR1 SGHDT, CDR2 YYEEEE.

This clone has ten or more counts. The chain carries TRBV7-8 and TRBJ2-7; D is possibly TRBD1 (6 bases). Germline V CDR1 and CDR2: SGHVS, FQNEAQ. The germline V and J ends were trimmed by 5 bases and 2 bases, with 19 bases remaining between them. CDR3 length equals 16 residues. CDR3 loop: CASSPLRGTAPYEQYF. CDR3 bases: TGTGCCAGCAGCCCACTTAGGGGGACGGCCCCCTACGAGCAGTACTTC.

J is TRBJ2-2 and V is TRBV4-2; perhaps TRBD1 as D (5 bases). V lost 1 base and J 1 base, leaving 10 bases between the germline ends. The CDR3 runs 16 residues. Germline assignment: CDR1 LGHNA and CDR2 YNFKEQ. The CDR3 spells CASSQADTGNTGELFF. For the CDR3, the DNA is TGTGCCAGCAGCCAAGCGGACACAGGGAACACCGGGGAGCTGTTTTTT.

This clone was seen a handful of times. The rearrangement links TRBV30 to TRBJ2-1, with 11 positions matching TRBD2. With V trimmed by 4 bases and J by 3 bases, 8 bases remained unmatched. Germline V gene sequence: CDR1 GTSNPN, CDR2 SVGIG (reference sequence). CDR3 length: 16 amino acids. The CDR3: CAWNAGLAGNYNEQFF. The CDR3 nucleotides read TGTGCCTGGAATGCTGGACTAGCGGGTAACTACAATGAGCAGTTCTTC.

The chain uses TRBV5-5 and TRBJ1-4; no firm D call. In germline, CDR1 is SGHKS, CDR2 YYEKEE (reference sequence). Trimming took off 1 base at V and 7 bases at J, with 17 bases between the two ends. The CDR3 spans 16 residues. CDR3 sequence reads: CASSLFPSDGGEKLFF. Here the CDR3 DNA reads TGTGCCAGCAGCTTGTTCCCATCCGACGGCGGTGAAAAACTGTTTTTT. Full variable domain (missing parts from reference TRBV5-5 and TRBJ1-4): DAGVTQSPTHLIKTRGQQVTLRCSPISGHKSVSWYQQVLGQGPQFIFQYYEKEERGRGNFPDRFSARQFPNYSSELNVNALLLGDSALYLCASSLFPSDGGEKLFFGSGTQLSVL.

This clone was found once. The chain employs TRBV28 and TRBJ2-7, with a tentative D call TRBD1 (6 bases). Germline assignment: CDR1 MDHEN and CDR2 SYDVKM. The V end lost 1 base, the J end lost 5 bases, and 6 bases lay between the germline ends. CDR3 length: 12 amino acids. The CDR3 DNA reads as TGTGCCAGCAGTTTATACAGGGACGAGCAGTACTTC. Translating gives CASSLYRDEQYF.

The chain is built from TRBV6-5 and TRBJ2-1, with TRBD2 as a possible D gene (6 bases). V was cut by 6 bases and J by 6 bases, with 12 bases left in between. The germline gives CDR1 MNHEY, CDR2 SVGAGI. This CDR3 has 13 amino acids. The CDR3 coding sequence is TGTGCCAGCAGCCGCGGGACTGGCAATGAGCAGTTCTTC. Amino acid sequence: CASSRGTGNEQFF.

This clone was seen at least ten times. The chain employs TRBV6-4 and TRBJ2-2; the match to TRBD2 covers 8 bases. The germline V gene has CDR1 MRHNA and CDR2 SNTAGT. The CDR3 length is 15 residues. The V and J ends lost 0 bases and 3 bases, in that order; junction bases with no gene match: 0. This CDR3 reads CASSDSTSDTGELFF. In nucleotides, the CDR3 is TGTGCCAGCAGTGACTCGACTAGCGACACCGGGGAGCTGTTTTTT.

V and J are TRBV5-1 and TRBJ2-5; unclear D gene. V was shortened by 1 base and J by 1 base, with 5 bases between the two germline ends. The germline V gene has CDR1 SGHRS and CDR2 YFSETQ. There are 13 residues in the CDR3. CDR3 coding DNA: TGCGCCAGCAGCTTGACAGCCCAAGAGACCCAGTACTTC. This translates into CASSLTAQETQYF. The complete variable domain, with remaining parts taken from reference TRBV5-1 and TRBJ2-5, reads KAGVTQTPRYLIKTRGQQVTLSCSPISGHRSVSWYQQTPGQGLQFLFEYFSETQRNKGNFPGRFSGRQFSNSRSEMNVSTLELGDSALYLCASSLTAQETQYFGPGTRLLVL.

J is TRBJ1-2 and V is TRBV6-1; D is ambiguous. Germline CDR1 is MNHNS and CDR2 is SASEGT. There are 13 residues in the CDR3. Trimming shortened V by 2 bases and J by 4 bases, and 8 bases separated the two germline ends. CDR3 sequence (DNA): TGTGCCAGCAGTGAACAGATTTTCTATGGCTACACCTTC. Its protein is CASSEQIFYGYTF.

The chain uses TRBV6-5 and TRBJ2-7; the D gene is possibly TRBD2 (5 bases). V dropped 2 bases and J dropped 3 bases, with 11 bases sitting between them. Germline CDR1 and CDR2: MNHEY and SVGAGI. CDR3 length equals 14 residues. The CDR3 bases are TGTGCCAGCAGTTACAGTCGGGCGGGCTACGAGCAGTACTTC. Its translation: CASSYSRAGYEQYF.

In the case of this clone: A much larger clone differs from this one at a single base, so this may be a read error. This chain links TRBV13 with TRBJ1-1; TRBD1 matches at 11 bases. Germline values: CDR1 PRHDT, CDR2 FYEKMQ (reference sequence). The CDR3 runs 15 residues. Germline trimming cut 4 bases from V and 0 bases from J; bases unmatched to any gene: 1. The CDR3 sequence is CASSWDRGVNTEAFF. CDR3 coding DNA: TGTGCCAGCAGCTGGGACAGGGGGGTGAACACTGAAGCTTTCTTT.